This TCR beta chain derives from a study of T-cell memory formation after mild COVID-19. General study findings and limits: The main location of contracting CD4+ clones was CM and EM, and that of contracting CD8+ clones was EMRA. Day 15 to 85 contractors were CD4/CD8 balanced; later expanders leaned CD4+.

The germline gives CDR1 MNHEY, CDR2 SVGEGT. This CDR3 contains 17 residues. V dropped 0 bases and J dropped 0; count of bases not matched to a gene: 4. Points on this clonotype: Its matching antigen is unknown.

Libraries for TCRalpha and TCRbeta carried sample barcodes and unique molecular identifiers via 5'RACE. TCRdb reprocessed the 5' RACE reads with MiXCR, giving one entry per CDR3 protein. The profile shows nearly 350,000 distinct CDR3 sequences, 10% to 15% of them singletons. The chain links TRBV6-2 or TRBV6-3 to TRBJ1-3, with 8 bases that match TRBD1. The source is a man between 18 and 29 years old who had mild COVID-19 (a few samples of this study predate the infection). Cell type and time point are not known. What was sequenced was PBMCs or a T cell subset sorted from them (not recorded which). The CDR3 DNA sequence: TGTGCCAGCAGTTACTCGGCGGACAGGGACTCTGGAAACACCATATATTTT. The encoded protein is CASSYSADRDSGNTIYF.